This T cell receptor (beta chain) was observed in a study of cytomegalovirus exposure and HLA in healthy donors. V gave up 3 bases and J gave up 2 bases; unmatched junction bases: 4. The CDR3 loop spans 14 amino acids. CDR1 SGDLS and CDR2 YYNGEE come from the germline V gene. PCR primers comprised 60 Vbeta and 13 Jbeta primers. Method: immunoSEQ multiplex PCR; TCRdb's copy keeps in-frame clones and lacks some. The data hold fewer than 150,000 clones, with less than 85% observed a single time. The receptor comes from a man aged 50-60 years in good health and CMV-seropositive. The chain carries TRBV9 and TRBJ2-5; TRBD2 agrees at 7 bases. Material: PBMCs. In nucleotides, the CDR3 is TGTGCCAGCAGCGAGGGGACTACACAAGAGACCCAGTACTTC. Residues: CASSEGTTQETQYF.